The clone carrying this T cell receptor (beta chain) has only a few counts. This entry belongs to a study of T cell changes during pregnancy in multiple sclerosis. The protocol was immunoSEQ multiplex PCR, while the TCRdb copy is restricted to in-frame clones and leaves out a portion. The repertoire includes approximately 41,000 clones, 90% of them detected once, and approximately 0.52% sits in the top ten. Germline-derived CDR1 and CDR2 are SNHLY and FYNNEI. CDR3 length equals 12 residues. Trimming shortened V by 8 bases and J by 6 bases, and 11 bases separated the two germline ends. The TCR was taken from a female donor with multiple sclerosis, enrolled in a pregnancy study. Sequencing used CD4+ T cells from peripheral blood mononuclear cells, obtained in the second trimester of pregnancy. The chain has TRBV2 and TRBJ1-5, with a possible D match to TRBD1 (5 bases). CDR3 coding DNA: TGTGCCAGCTCCAGGGTGACTCAGCCCCAGCATTTT. It specifies CASSRVTQPQHF.